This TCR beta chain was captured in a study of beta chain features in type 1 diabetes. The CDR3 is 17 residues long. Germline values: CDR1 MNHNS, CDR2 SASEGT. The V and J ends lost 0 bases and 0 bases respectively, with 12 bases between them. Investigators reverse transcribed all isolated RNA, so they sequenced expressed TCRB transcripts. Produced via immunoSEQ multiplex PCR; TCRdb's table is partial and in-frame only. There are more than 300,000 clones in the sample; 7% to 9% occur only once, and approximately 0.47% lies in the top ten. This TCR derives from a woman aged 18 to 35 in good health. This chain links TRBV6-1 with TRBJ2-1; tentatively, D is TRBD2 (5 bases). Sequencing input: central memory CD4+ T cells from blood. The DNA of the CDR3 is TGTGCCAGCAGTGAAGCGGCTAGGAGGAGCTCCTACAATGAGCAGTTCTTC. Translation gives CASSEAARRSSYNEQFF.